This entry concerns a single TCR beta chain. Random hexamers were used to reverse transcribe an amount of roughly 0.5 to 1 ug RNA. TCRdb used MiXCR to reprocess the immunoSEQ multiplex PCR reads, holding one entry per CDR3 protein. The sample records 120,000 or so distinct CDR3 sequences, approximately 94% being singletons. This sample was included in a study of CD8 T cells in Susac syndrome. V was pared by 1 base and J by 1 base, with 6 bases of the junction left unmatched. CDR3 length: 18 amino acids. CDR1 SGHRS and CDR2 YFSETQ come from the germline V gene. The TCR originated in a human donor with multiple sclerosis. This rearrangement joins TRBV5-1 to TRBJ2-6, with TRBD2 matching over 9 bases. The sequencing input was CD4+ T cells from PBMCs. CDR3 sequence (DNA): TGCGCCAGCAGCTTGTCAGCTAGCGGGGTATCTGGGGCCAACGTCCTGACTTTC. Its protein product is CASSLSASGVSGANVLTF.